The 30 T cell receptor beta chains presented below share a single source sample, sequenced in a study of control samples from healthy donors and cancer patients. Assay: immunoSEQ multiplex PCR; the TCRdb copy retains only in-frame clones and omits some. This sample carries 180,000 or so clones, roughly 95% of them seen once, and the ten largest clones take about 4%. Sequenced material: blood. The receptor set was obtained from a woman aged 60-75 years in good health.

This clone was seen a single time. The V call is TRBV3-1 (or the pseudogene TRBV3-2), the J call TRBJ1-1; D is perhaps TRBD1 (6 bases). Germline CDR1 LGHDT, CDR2 YNNKEL (reference sequence). The CDR3 has 20 amino acids. Deletions cut 4 bases from V and 1 base from J, with 28 bases between. This chain's CDR3 is CASSRILKTGNRKSNTEAFF. CDR3 in DNA: TGTGCCAGCAGCCGAATTTTAAAAACAGGGAACAGAAAGTCGAACACTGAAGCTTTCTTT.

The chain uses TRBV7-2 and TRBJ2-7; TRBD2 is a possible D gene (5 bases). This CDR3 contains 13 residues. The ends were cut back, 1 base at V and 5 bases at J, with 9 bases in the middle. Germline lookup yields CDR1 SGHTA and CDR2 FQGNSA. This CDR3 is CASSLVFGDEQYF. In DNA form, the CDR3 reads TGTGCCAGCAGCTTAGTTTTCGGGGACGAGCAGTACTTC.

This chain links TRBV19 with TRBJ1-2, with no clear D. Germline V gene lookup returns CDR1 LNHDA and CDR2 SQIVND (reference sequence). The ends were cut back, 5 bases at V and 2 bases at J, with 12 bases in the middle. The CDR3 is 14 amino acids. The CDR3 region is CASSPRLENYGYTF. CDR3 DNA sequence: TGTGCCAGTAGTCCCCGCCTGGAAAACTATGGCTACACCTTC.

The chain couples TRBV7-9 to TRBJ1-1; 7 nucleotides agree with TRBD1. Trimming took 5 bases from V and 6 from J; bases not matched to a gene: 9. The CDR3 sequence is 14 residues long. Germline-derived CDR1 and CDR2 are SEHNR and FQNEAQ (reference sequence). The CDR3 protein is CASSLNRGRPEAFF. CDR3 nucleotides: TGTGCCAGCAGCCTAAACAGGGGCCGGCCTGAAGCTTTCTTT.

This clone was found once. This chain joins TRBV19 and TRBJ1-1; D is unresolved. Trimming pared 3 bases from V and 1 base from J, leaving 9 bases between. The CDR3 length is 14 residues. CDR1 and CDR2 from the germline V gene are LNHDA and SQIVND (reference sequence). The CDR3 DNA follows: TGTGCCAGTAGTATTATCGCGGGGAACACTGAAGCTTTCTTT. Amino acids: CASSIIAGNTEAFF.

This rearrangement joins TRBV18 to TRBJ2-2, with D unresolved. V lost 3 bases and J lost 6, with 8 bases in between. The germline V gene has CDR1 KGHSH and CDR2 LQKENI. The CDR3 covers 13 residues. As DNA, the CDR3 is TGTGCCAGCTCACCCGATTCCCCCGGGGAGCTGTTTTTT. Encoded protein: CASSPDSPGELFF.

This chain connects TRBV18 to TRBJ1-2; D is ambiguous. V was cut by 3 bases and J by 0 bases, with 14 bases left in between. The V gene's germline CDR1 is KGHSH and CDR2 LQKENI. The CDR3 covers 16 residues. This CDR3 reads CASSPVSPAPNYGYTF. The CDR3 nucleotides read TGTGCCAGCTCACCCGTGTCCCCAGCCCCTAACTATGGCTACACCTTC.

V is TRBV7-2 and J is TRBJ2-1; D might be TRBD2 (6 bases). Germline assignment: CDR1 SGHTA and CDR2 FQGNSA. This CDR3 is 15 amino acids long. Trimming cost V 2 bases and J 4 bases, with 12 bases left between them. The CDR3 nucleotides are TGTGCCAGCAGCTTAATCGGGGGATCATACAATGAGCAGTTCTTC. Protein sequence: CASSLIGGSYNEQFF.

V gene TRBV6-1 combines with J gene TRBJ1-5, with TRBD1 identical over 12 bases. The germline CDR1 and CDR2 sequences are MNHNS and SASEGT. The junction had 4 bases not matched to a gene; V was cut back by 4 bases and J by 0 bases. The CDR3 is made up of 17 amino acids. DNA of the CDR3: TGTGCCAGCAGTGGGGACAGGGGGCGCCGTAGCAATCAGCCCCAGCATTTT. Amino acid sequence: CASSGDRGRRSNQPQHF.

The rearrangement links TRBV6-1 to TRBJ1-2; D ambiguous. V dropped 2 bases and J dropped 1 base, with 8 bases sitting between them. The CDR3 is 14 amino acids. Germline V lookup: CDR1 MNHNS, CDR2 SASEGT. The CDR3 sequence is CASSERTDNYGYTF. The CDR3 bases are TGTGCCAGCAGTGAAAGGACGGATAACTATGGCTACACCTTC.

This clone was counted between two and nine times. The rearrangement links TRBV6-5 to TRBJ1-1; a weak D match, TRBD1 (5 bases). The CDR3 is 14 residues long. Germline assignment: CDR1 MNHEY and CDR2 SVGAGI. Deletions cut 11 bases from V and 4 bases from J, with 20 bases between. The CDR3 nucleotides are TGTGCCGGACAAGACGGCAGCCTCCCCACTGAAGCTTTCTTT. Its translation: CAGQDGSLPTEAFF.

The gene calls are TRBV19 and TRBJ1-2; the match to TRBD1 covers 8 bases. The CDR3 loop spans 13 amino acids. The V gene's germline CDR1 is LNHDA and CDR2 SQIVND (reference sequence). Unmatched junction bases numbered 5, after V lost 7 bases and J lost 4 bases. This chain's CDR3 is CASNPDRGYGYTF. DNA of the CDR3: TGTGCCAGTAACCCCGACAGGGGCTATGGCTACACCTTC.

This clone has only one observation. This chain connects TRBV5-1 to TRBJ2-2, with 7 bases fitting TRBD1. This CDR3 region has 17 residues. After removal of 4 bases from V and 2 bases from J, the junction contained 11 bases not matched to a gene. Germline V gene sequence: CDR1 SGHRS, CDR2 YFSETQ. The CDR3 region has the DNA TGCGCCAGCAGCAAAGGGACAGACACCCTAAACACCGGGGAGCTGTTTTTT. Encoded protein: CASSKGTDTLNTGELFF.

The rearrangement joins TRBV18 to TRBJ1-1; D not certain. This CDR3 is built from 13 residues. V lost 4 bases and J lost 4, with 10 bases in between. Germline V CDR1 and CDR2: KGHSH, LQKENI. Here the CDR3 reads CASSRAEGTEAFF. For the CDR3, the DNA is TGTGCCAGCTCACGGGCAGAGGGCACTGAAGCTTTCTTT.

The chain employs TRBV27 and TRBJ2-1; the match to TRBD2 covers 8 bases. The germline V gene encodes CDR1 MNHEY and CDR2 SMNVEV (reference sequence). This CDR3 is 17 amino acids long. The V segment lost 5 bases and the J segment 4 bases; nucleotides outside the gene matches: 13. In DNA, the CDR3 is TGTGCCAGCAGTCCCCTTATAGTCCCGGGGGGGTACAATGAGCAGTTCTTC. As protein: CASSPLIVPGGYNEQFF.

CDR3 nucleotides: TGTGCCAGCAGTATAAGTGAAAAACTGTTTTTT. It yields the protein CASSISEKLFF. The chain joins TRBV2 to TRBJ1-4; D uncertain. V was clipped by 5 bases and J by 7 bases, with 5 bases between them. Germline V lookup: CDR1 SNHLY, CDR2 FYNNEI. The CDR3 covers 11 residues.

The J gene is TRBJ1-2, the V gene TRBV10-3; the D gene is possibly TRBD1 (6 bases). V was cut by 5 bases and J by 4 bases, with 23 bases left in between. Germline V gene lookup returns CDR1 ENHRY and CDR2 SYGVKD. CDR3 length equals 17 residues. This CDR3 is CAISSDLSDSSSYGYTF. The CDR3 coding sequence is TGTGCCATCAGTAGCGACCTATCGGACAGCTCATCCTATGGCTACACCTTC.

This chain uses TRBV7-3 with TRBJ2-1; the match to TRBD2 covers 11 bases. This CDR3 comprises 14 residues. V trimming: 3 bases; J trimming: 8 bases; junction bases outside the gene matches: 3. Germline V gene sequence: CDR1 SGHTA, CDR2 FQGTGA. The CDR3 DNA is TGTGCCAGCAGCTTGACTAGCGGGGTGGATGAGCAGTTCTTC. It specifies CASSLTSGVDEQFF. Full variable domain (missing parts from reference TRBV7-3 and TRBJ2-1): GAGVSQTPSNKVTEKGKYVELRCDPISGHTALYWYRQSLGQGPEFLIYFQGTGAADDSGLPNDRFFAVRPEGSVSTLKIQRTERGDSAVYLCASSLTSGVDEQFFGPGTRLTVL.

The chain uses TRBV19 and TRBJ1-2; D is ambiguous. V lost 4 bases and J lost 6, with 12 bases in between. CDR1 is LNHDA and CDR2 is SQIVND in the germline V gene (reference sequence). The CDR3 covers 13 residues. The DNA of the CDR3 is TGTGCCAGTAGTAGCATTGCCGAGAATGGCTACACCTTC. This codes for CASSSIAENGYTF.

The chain carries TRBV6-5 and TRBJ1-1; D remains unclear. Trimming removed 8 bases from V and 0 bases from J, with 16 bases in between. The CDR3 is made up of 15 amino acids. The germline CDR1 and CDR2 sequences are MNHEY and SVGAGI. CDR3 amino acids: CASVRSGLMNTEAFF. The CDR3 DNA sequence: TGTGCCAGCGTTAGGAGCGGACTCATGAACACTGAAGCTTTCTTT.

The genes are TRBV10-3 and TRBJ1-3; no clear D gene. Trimming removed 0 bases at V and 3 bases at J, with 3 bases between. There are 13 residues in the CDR3. The germline CDR1 and CDR2 sequences are ENHRY and SYGVKD. The CDR3 DNA reads TGTGCCATCAGTGAGTCGGATGGAAACACCATATATTTT. Its protein product is CAISESDGNTIYF.

In its sample, this clone was seen once. The chain uses TRBV13 and TRBJ1-2; D remains ambiguous. Deletions cut 5 bases from V and 5 bases from J, with 9 bases between. Germline lookup yields CDR1 PRHDT and CDR2 FYEKMQ (reference sequence). The CDR3 runs 12 residues. The CDR3 DNA reads as TGTGCCAGCAGCGATAGAAGTTATGGCTACACCTTC. As protein: CASSDRSYGYTF.

The V gene is TRBV2, the J gene TRBJ1-3; no definite D call. The CDR3 extends over 15 amino acids. The germline gives CDR1 SNHLY, CDR2 FYNNEI. V lost 4 bases, J lost 4 bases, and 14 bases lay in between. The DNA of the CDR3 is TGTGCCAGCAGTGTCCCGGGCCTGGGCGGAAACACCATATATTTT. Translating it yields CASSVPGLGGNTIYF. Using reference TRBV2 and TRBJ1-3 for the parts outside the CDR3, the full variable domain is EPEVTQTPSHQVTQMGQEVILRCVPISNHLYFYWYRQILGQKVEFLVSFYNNEISEKSEIFDDQFSVERPDGSNFTLKIRSTKLEDSAMYFCASSVPGLGGNTIYFGEGSWLTVV.

As to this clone: The junction differs from germline at one of its ends, possibly a read error. The chain uses TRBV11-2 and TRBJ1-2; TRBD1 matches 7 bases. CDR1 SGHAT and CDR2 FQNNGV come from the germline V gene. The CDR3 spans 14 residues. CDR3 in DNA: TGTGCCGGCAGCCCTCAGGGGGTCGACTATGGCTACACCTTC. The encoded protein is CAGSPQGVDYGYTF. The full variable domain, rest sourced from reference TRBV11-2 and TRBJ1-2, is EAGVAQSPRYKIIEKRQSVAFWCNPISGHATLYWYQQILGQGPKLLIQFQNNGVVDDSQLPKDRFSAERLKGVDSTLKIQPAKLEDSAVYLCAGSPQGVDYGYTFGSGTRLTVV.

The V and J genes are TRBV9 and TRBJ1-3; 10 bases fit TRBD1. The CDR3 covers 16 residues. CDR1 SGDLS and CDR2 YYNGEE come from the germline V gene. Unmatched junction bases numbered 5, after V lost 3 bases and J lost 2 bases. CDR3 sequence reads: CASSEGQGRAGNTIYF. The CDR3 bases are TGTGCCAGCAGCGAGGGACAGGGGCGAGCTGGAAACACCATATATTTT. Full variable domain (missing parts from reference TRBV9 and TRBJ1-3): DSGVTQTPKHLITATGQRVTLRCSPRSGDLSVYWYQQSLDQGLQFLIQYYNGEERAKGNILERFSAQQFPDLHSELNLSSLELGDSALYFCASSEGQGRAGNTIYFGEGSWLTVV.

This chain joins TRBV7-2 and TRBJ1-5; D gene uncertain. CDR1 is SGHTA, CDR2 FQGNSA, per germline. The CDR3 has 12 residues. Trimming left V 1 base short and J 10 bases short, with 8 bases between. The CDR3 region has the DNA TGTGCCAGCAGCTTAGACGGGAAACCCCAGCATTTT. Translated: CASSLDGKPQHF.

As for this clone: An end of the junction does not agree with germline; a read error may underlie this. The V and J genes are TRBV11-2 and TRBJ2-5, with D unresolved. Germline CDR1 is SGHAT and CDR2 is FQNNGV. The CDR3 has 12 residues. The CDR3: CASSFYQGTQYF. Written as DNA, the CDR3 is TGTGCCAGCAGCTTCTACCAAGGGACCCAGTACTTC.

The chain employs TRBV7-2 and TRBJ2-3; TRBD2 matches at 10 bases. The germline gives CDR1 SGHTA, CDR2 FQGNSA. Unmatched junction bases numbered 4, after V lost 0 bases and J lost 4 bases. CDR3 length: 16 amino acids. CDR3: CASSLARAGGSDTQYF. For the CDR3, the DNA is TGTGCCAGCAGCTTAGCGCGAGCGGGGGGGTCAGATACGCAGTATTTT.

V usage is TRBV28 and J usage is TRBJ1-3; possible D gene TRBD1, 5 bases. Trimming pared 6 bases from V and 1 base from J, leaving 16 bases between. The CDR3 length is 16 residues. The germline V gene has CDR1 MDHEN and CDR2 SYDVKM. The chain's CDR3 is CASSWGLNLSGNTIYF. CDR3 coding DNA: TGTGCCAGCAGCTGGGGCCTAAATCTTTCTGGAAACACCATATATTTT.

This rearrangement joins TRBV7-8 to TRBJ2-7, with D possibly being TRBD1 (6 bases). V lost 5 bases, J lost 6 bases, and 14 bases lay in between. This CDR3 comprises 13 residues. Germline V gene data show CDR1 as SGHVS and CDR2 as FQNEAQ. The DNA for the CDR3 is TGTGCCAGCAGCCCCCGACAGGATTTCGAGCAGTACTTC. It translates to CASSPRQDFEQYF.